This T cell receptor beta chain was sequenced during a study of control samples from healthy donors and cancer patients. TCRdb's copy holds only in-frame clones and misses some; the assay was immunoSEQ multiplex PCR. The table has approximately 70,000 clones, about 80% seen once; the top ten hold over 25%. The CDR3 has 19 residues. In germline, CDR1 is MDHEN, CDR2 SYDVKM. V dropped 2 bases and J dropped 5; count of bases not matched to a gene: 12. This receptor was obtained from a man aged 50-59 years in good health. The chain carries TRBV28 and TRBJ2-1; 13 bases line up with TRBD2. What was sequenced was blood. The CDR3 DNA sequence: TGTGCCAGCAGTTTACCGGGACTAGCGGGAAGGACCACAAACAATGAGCAGTTCTTC. Amino acids: CASSLPGLAGRTTNNEQFF.